This TCR beta chain was identified in a study of naive and memory T cell subsets. Study-level points and caveats: Naive and memory subsets had different power law exponents for TCR abundance.

The beta constant-region primer was an equimolar mix of two oligonucleotides covering TRBC1 and TRBC2. Four rounds of PCR amplified the ligated cDNA using nested alpha and beta constant-region primers plus SP2. One entry per CDR3 protein, called by TCRdb with MiXCR from the UMI-ligation and nested PCR reads. The sample holds 80,000 or so distinct CDR3 sequences; 8% to 9.5% are singletons and the top ten take roughly 1.2%. Germline values: CDR1 SGHTA, CDR2 FQGNSA. CDR3 length: 15 amino acids. Trimming at V came to 7 bases and at J to 4 bases, leaving 8 bases not matched to a gene. The sample holds a few counts of this clonotype. Antigen: not known.

The chain joins TRBV7-2 to TRBJ2-5; 11 nucleotides agree with TRBD2. The TCR comes from a human donor in good health. Source material: naive CD8+ T cells from blood. CDR3 in DNA: TGTGCCAGCACCGCGGGACTAGCGGTCAGAGAGACCCAGTACTTC. Its protein is CASTAGLAVRETQYF.